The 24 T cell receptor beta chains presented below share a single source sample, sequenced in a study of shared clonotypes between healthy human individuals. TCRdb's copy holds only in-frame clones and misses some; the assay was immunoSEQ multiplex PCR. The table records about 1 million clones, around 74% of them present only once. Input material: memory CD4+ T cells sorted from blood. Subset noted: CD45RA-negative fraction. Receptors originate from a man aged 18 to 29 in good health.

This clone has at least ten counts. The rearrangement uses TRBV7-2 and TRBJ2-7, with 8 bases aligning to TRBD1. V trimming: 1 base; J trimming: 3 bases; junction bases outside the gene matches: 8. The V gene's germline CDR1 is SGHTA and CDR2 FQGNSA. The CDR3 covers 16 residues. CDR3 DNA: TGTGCCAGCAGCTTAGTTGGGACAGGAAAGATCTACGAGCAGTACTTC. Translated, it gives CASSLVGTGKIYEQYF.

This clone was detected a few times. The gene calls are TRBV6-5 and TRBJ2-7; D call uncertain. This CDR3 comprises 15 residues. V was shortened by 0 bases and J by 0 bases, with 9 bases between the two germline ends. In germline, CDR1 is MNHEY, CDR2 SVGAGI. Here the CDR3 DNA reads TGTGCCAGCAGTTACTCGAACACCCCCTCCTACGAGCAGTACTTC. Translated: CASSYSNTPSYEQYF.

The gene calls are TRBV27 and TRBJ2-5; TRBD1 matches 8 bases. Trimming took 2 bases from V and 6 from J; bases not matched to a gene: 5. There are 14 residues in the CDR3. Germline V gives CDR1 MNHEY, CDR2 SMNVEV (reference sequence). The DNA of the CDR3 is TGTGCCAGCAGTTTAAACGACAGGGGAAAGACCCAGTACTTC. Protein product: CASSLNDRGKTQYF.

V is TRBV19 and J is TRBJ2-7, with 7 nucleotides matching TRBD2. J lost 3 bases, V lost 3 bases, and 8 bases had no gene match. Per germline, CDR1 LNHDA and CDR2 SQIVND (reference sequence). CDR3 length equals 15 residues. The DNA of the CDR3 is TGTGCCAGTAGTATGAGGTCCCTAGCGGACTACGAGCAGTACTTC. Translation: CASSMRSLADYEQYF.

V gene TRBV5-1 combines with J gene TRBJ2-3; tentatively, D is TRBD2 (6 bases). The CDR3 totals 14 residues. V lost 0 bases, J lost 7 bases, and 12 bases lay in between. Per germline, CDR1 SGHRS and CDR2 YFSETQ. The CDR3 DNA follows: TGCGCCAGCAGCTTGGGGGACCTAGCGAATACGCAGTATTTT. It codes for CASSLGDLANTQYF.

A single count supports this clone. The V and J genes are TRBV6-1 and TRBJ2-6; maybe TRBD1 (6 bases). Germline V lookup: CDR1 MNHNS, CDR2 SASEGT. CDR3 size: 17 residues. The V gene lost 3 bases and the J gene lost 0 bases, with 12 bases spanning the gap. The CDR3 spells CASSEGAFTSGANVLTF. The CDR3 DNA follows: TGTGCCAGCAGTGAGGGGGCCTTCACCTCTGGGGCCAACGTCCTGACTTTC.

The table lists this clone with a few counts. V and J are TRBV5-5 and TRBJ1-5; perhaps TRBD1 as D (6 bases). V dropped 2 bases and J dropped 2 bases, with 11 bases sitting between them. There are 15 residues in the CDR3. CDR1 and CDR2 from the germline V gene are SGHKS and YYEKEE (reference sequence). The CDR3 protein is CASSFGGSGNQPQHF. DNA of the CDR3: TGTGCCAGCAGCTTTGGGGGCTCGGGCAATCAGCCCCAGCATTTT. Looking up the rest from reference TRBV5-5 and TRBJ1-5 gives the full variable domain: DAGVTQSPTHLIKTRGQQVTLRCSPISGHKSVSWYQQVLGQGPQFIFQYYEKEERGRGNFPDRFSARQFPNYSSELNVNALLLGDSALYLCASSFGGSGNQPQHFGDGTRLSIL.

This CDR3 is CASATLTSGSHNEQFF. The CDR3 region has the DNA TGTGCCAGCGCCACTCTGACTAGCGGTTCCCACAATGAGCAGTTCTTC. This chain connects TRBV25-1 to TRBJ2-1; 9 nucleotides line up with TRBD2. The CDR3 runs 16 residues. Germline CDR1 reads MGHDK; CDR2 reads SYGVNS. V was pared by 8 bases and J by 5 bases, with 13 bases of the junction left unmatched.

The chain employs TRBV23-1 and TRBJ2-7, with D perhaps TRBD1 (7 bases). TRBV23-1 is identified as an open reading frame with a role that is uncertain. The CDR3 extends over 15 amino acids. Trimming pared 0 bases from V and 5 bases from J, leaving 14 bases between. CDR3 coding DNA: TGCGCCAGCAGTCAATCGGGCAGGGGGGTTCACGAGCAGTACTTC. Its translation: CASSQSGRGVHEQYF.

CDR3 DNA: TGTGCCAGCAGCGTAGCGGCAACCTCTGGGGCCAACGTCCTGACTTTC. Its protein is CASSVAATSGANVLTF. The V and J genes are TRBV9 and TRBJ2-6; D unclear. Germline loops: CDR1 SGDLS, CDR2 YYNGEE. V was cut by 0 bases and J by 0 bases, with 7 bases left in between. This CDR3 contains 16 residues. The full variable domain, completed using reference TRBV9 and TRBJ2-6, is DSGVTQTPKHLITATGQRVTLRCSPRSGDLSVYWYQQSLDQGLQFLIQYYNGEERAKGNILERFSAQQFPDLHSELNLSSLELGDSALYFCASSVAATSGANVLTFGAGSRLTVL.

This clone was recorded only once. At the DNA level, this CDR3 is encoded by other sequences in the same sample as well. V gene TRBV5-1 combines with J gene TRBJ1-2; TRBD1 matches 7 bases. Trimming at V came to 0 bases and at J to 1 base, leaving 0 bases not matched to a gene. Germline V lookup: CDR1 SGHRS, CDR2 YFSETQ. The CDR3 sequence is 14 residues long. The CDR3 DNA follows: TGCGCCAGCAGCTTGGACAGGGGTAACTATGGCTACACCTTC. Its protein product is CASSLDRGNYGYTF.

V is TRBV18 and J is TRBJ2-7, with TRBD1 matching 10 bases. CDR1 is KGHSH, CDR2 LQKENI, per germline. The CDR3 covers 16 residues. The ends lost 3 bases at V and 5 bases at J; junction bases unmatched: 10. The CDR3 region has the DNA TGTGCCAGCTCACCCCCGAGCGGGACAGGGGCCGACGAGCAGTACTTC. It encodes CASSPPSGTGADEQYF.

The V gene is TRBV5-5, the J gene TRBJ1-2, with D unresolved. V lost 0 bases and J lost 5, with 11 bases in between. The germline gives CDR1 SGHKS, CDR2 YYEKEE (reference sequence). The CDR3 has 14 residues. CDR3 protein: CASSLALISYGYTF. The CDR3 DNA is TGTGCCAGCAGCTTGGCCCTGATATCTTATGGCTACACCTTC.

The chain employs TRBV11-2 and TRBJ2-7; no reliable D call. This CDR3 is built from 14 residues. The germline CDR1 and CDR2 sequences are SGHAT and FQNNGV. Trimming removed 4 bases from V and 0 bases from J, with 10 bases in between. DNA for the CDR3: TGTGCCAGCAGCTATCCGGGTCCCTCCTACGAGCAGTACTTC. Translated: CASSYPGPSYEQYF.

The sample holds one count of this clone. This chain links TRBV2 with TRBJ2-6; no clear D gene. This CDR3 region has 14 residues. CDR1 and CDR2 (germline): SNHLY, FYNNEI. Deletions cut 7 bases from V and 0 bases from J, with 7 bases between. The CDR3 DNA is TGTGCCAGCAACCAATTCTCTGGGGCCAACGTCCTGACTTTC. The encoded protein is CASNQFSGANVLTF.

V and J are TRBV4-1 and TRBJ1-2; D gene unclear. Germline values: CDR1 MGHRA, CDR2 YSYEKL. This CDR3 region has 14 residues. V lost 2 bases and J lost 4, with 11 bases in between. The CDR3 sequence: CASSQLGSGYGYTF. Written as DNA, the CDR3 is TGCGCCAGCAGCCAACTCGGGAGTGGCTATGGCTACACCTTC.

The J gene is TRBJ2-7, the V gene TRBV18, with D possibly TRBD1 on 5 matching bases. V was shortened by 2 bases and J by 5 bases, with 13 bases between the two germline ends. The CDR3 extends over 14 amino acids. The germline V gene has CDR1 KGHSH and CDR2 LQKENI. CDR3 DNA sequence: TGTGCCAGCTCACCATACCAAGGGGTGCACGAGCAGTACTTC. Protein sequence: CASSPYQGVHEQYF.

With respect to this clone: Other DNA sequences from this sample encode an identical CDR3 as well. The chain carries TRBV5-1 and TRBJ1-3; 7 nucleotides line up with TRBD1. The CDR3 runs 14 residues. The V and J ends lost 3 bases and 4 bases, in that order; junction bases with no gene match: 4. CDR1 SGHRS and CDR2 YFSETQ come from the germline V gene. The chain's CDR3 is CASSSGGAGNTIYF. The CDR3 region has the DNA TGCGCCAGCAGCTCAGGGGGAGCAGGAAACACCATATATTTT.

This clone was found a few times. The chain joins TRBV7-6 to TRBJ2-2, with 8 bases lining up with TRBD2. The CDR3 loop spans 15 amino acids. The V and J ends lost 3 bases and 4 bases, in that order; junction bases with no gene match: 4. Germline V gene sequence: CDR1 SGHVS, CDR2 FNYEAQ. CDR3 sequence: CASSLSGSGTGELFF. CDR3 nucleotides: TGTGCCAGCAGCTTGAGCGGGAGCGGCACCGGGGAGCTGTTTTTT.

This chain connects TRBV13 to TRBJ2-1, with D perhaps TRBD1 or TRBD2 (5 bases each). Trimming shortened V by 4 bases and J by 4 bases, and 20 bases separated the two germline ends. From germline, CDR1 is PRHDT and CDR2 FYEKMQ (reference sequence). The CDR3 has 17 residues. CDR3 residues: CASSSATTRDRYNEQFF. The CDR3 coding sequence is TGTGCCAGCAGCTCCGCTACAACTAGAGACAGATACAATGAGCAGTTCTTC.

CDR3 sequence (DNA): TGTGCCAGCAGCGTAACGGGGACTCTGAGTTACAATGAGCAGTTCTTC. Its protein is CASSVTGTLSYNEQFF. This sequence joins TRBV9 and TRBJ2-1, with D tentatively TRBD2 (6 bases). CDR3 length: 16 residues. V was trimmed by 1 base and J by 4 bases, leaving 15 bases between them. Germline CDR1 reads SGDLS; CDR2 reads YYNGEE. Looking up the rest from reference TRBV9 and TRBJ2-1 gives the full variable domain: DSGVTQTPKHLITATGQRVTLRCSPRSGDLSVYWYQQSLDQGLQFLIQYYNGEERAKGNILERFSAQQFPDLHSELNLSSLELGDSALYFCASSVTGTLSYNEQFFGPGTRLTVL.

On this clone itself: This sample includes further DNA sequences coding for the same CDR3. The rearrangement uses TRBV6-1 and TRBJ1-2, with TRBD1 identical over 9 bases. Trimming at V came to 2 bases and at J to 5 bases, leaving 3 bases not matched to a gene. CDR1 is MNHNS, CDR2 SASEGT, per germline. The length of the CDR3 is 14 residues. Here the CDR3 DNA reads TGTGCCAGCAGTGAACTCGGGACAGGGTATGGCTACACCTTC. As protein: CASSELGTGYGYTF.

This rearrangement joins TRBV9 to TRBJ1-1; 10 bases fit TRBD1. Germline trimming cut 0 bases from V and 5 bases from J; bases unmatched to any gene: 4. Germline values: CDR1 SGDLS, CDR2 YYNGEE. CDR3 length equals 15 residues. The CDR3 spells CASSVDPGQGTEAFF. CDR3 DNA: TGTGCCAGCAGCGTAGATCCGGGACAGGGGACTGAAGCTTTCTTT.

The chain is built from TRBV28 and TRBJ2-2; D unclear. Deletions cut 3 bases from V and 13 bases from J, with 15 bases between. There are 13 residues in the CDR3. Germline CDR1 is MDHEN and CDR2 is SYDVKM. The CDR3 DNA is TGTGCCAGCAGTTTGGTTATGGGCCCCGGGCTGTTTTTT. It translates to CASSLVMGPGLFF.